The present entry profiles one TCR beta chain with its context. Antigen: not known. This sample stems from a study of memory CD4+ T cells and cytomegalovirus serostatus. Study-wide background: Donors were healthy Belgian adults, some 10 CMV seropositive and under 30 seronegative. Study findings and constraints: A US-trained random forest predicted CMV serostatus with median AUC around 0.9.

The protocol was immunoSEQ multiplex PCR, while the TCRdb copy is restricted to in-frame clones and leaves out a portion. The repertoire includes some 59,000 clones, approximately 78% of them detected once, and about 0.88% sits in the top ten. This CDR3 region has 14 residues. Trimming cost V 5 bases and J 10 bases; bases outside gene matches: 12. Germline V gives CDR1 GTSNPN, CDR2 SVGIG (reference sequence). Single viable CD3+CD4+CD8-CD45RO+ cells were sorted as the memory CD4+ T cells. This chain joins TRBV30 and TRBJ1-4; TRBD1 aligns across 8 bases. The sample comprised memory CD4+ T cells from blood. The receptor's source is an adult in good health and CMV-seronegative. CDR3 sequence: CAWSPGTGRGKLFF. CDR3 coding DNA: TGTGCCTGGTCCCCGGGGACAGGTCGGGGAAAACTGTTTTTT.